A selection of T cell receptor beta chains follows, all from one sample in a study of identical twins. TCRdb re-called the 5' RACE reads through MiXCR, storing one row per CDR3 protein. The sample holds approximately 700,000 distinct CDR3 sequences, 5.5% to 6.5% seen once. The sample was naive T cells sorted from blood. Every receptor here comes from a man younger than 35 in good health. Both conserved end residues are part of each CDR3. Fields, in order: clone size, V gene, D gene, J gene, CDR3 DNA, CDR3 protein. A D gene is named only where the DNA matches it firmly. Expanded clones get a size class; other rows say once, few or many, or leave the size out.

abundance: few
v_gene: TRBV5-1
d_gene: -
j_gene: TRBJ2-2
CDR3nt: TGCGCCAGCAGCTTGTCCGGGACACGCAGGGCCGGGGAGCTGTTTTTT
CDR3aa: CASSLSGTRRAGELFF

abundance: many
v_gene: TRBV28
d_gene: TRBD2
j_gene: TRBJ2-7
CDR3nt: TGTGCCTCCCGGGCCAGCGGGGGGTACGAGCAGTACTTC
CDR3aa: CASRASGGYEQYF

abundance: -
v_gene: TRBV7-8
d_gene: -
j_gene: TRBJ2-1
CDR3nt: TGTGCCAGCAGCTTAGGGGCCCGAGCGGCCTACTACAATGAGCAGTTCTTC
CDR3aa: CASSLGARAAYYNEQFF

abundance: -
v_gene: TRBV12-3/TRBV12-4
d_gene: -
j_gene: TRBJ1-3
CDR3nt: TGTGCCAGCAGTTTAGCGTCCAGGGTCCCCACTGGAAACACCATATATTTT
CDR3aa: CASSLASRVPTGNTIYF

abundance: many
v_gene: TRBV20-1
d_gene: -
j_gene: TRBJ2-1
CDR3nt: TGCAGTGCTAGAGATTCTAGAACGCCTCGAGTCGATGAGCAGTTCTTC
CDR3aa: CSARDSRTPRVDEQFF

abundance: few
v_gene: TRBV7-7
d_gene: -
j_gene: TRBJ2-1
CDR3nt: TGTGCCAGCAGTCCCCTCACTAGATACAATGAGCAGTTCTTC
CDR3aa: CASSPLTRYNEQFF

abundance: many
v_gene: TRBV27
d_gene: -
j_gene: TRBJ2-3
CDR3nt: TGTGCCAGCAGGAAGGACAGTGCGCCTACAGATACGCAGTATTTT
CDR3aa: CASRKDSAPTDTQYF

abundance: many
v_gene: TRBV10-3
d_gene: -
j_gene: TRBJ2-3
CDR3nt: TGTGCCATCAGTCAGGGCCACACAGATACGCAGTATTTT
CDR3aa: CAISQGHTDTQYF

abundance: many
v_gene: TRBV20-1
d_gene: TRBD1
j_gene: TRBJ1-1
CDR3nt: TGCAGTGCTAGGGACAGGGTAAGGAACACTGAAGCTTTCTTT
CDR3aa: CSARDRVRNTEAFF

abundance: few
v_gene: TRBV7-9
d_gene: TRBD1
j_gene: TRBJ2-3
CDR3nt: TGTGCCAGCAGCTTAGGGGACAGCTCTAGCACAGATACGCAGTATTTT
CDR3aa: CASSLGDSSSTDTQYF

abundance: -
v_gene: TRBV20-1
d_gene: -
j_gene: TRBJ2-2
CDR3nt: TGCAGTGCCAATCCCGGGAGCAACACCGGGGAGCTGTTTTTT
CDR3aa: CSANPGSNTGELFF

abundance: -
v_gene: TRBV3-1
d_gene: TRBD2
j_gene: TRBJ2-1
CDR3nt: TGTGCCAGCAGCCATCGACTAGCGGGCTTTTACAATGAGCAGTTCTTC
CDR3aa: CASSHRLAGFYNEQFF

abundance: many
v_gene: TRBV9
d_gene: TRBD2
j_gene: TRBJ2-1
CDR3nt: TGTGCCAGCAGCGCGAGACTAGCGGGACGGGATGAGCAGTTCTTC
CDR3aa: CASSARLAGRDEQFF

abundance: many
v_gene: TRBV28
d_gene: TRBD1
j_gene: TRBJ2-4
CDR3nt: TGTGCCAGCAGCCCGACCGGGACAGGGCTAAACATTCAGTACTTC
CDR3aa: CASSPTGTGLNIQYF

abundance: few
v_gene: TRBV21-1
d_gene: -
j_gene: TRBJ2-7
CDR3nt: TGTGCCAGCAGCAATGGGTTGGGGTCCCTCTCCTACGAGCAGTACTTC
CDR3aa: CASSNGLGSLSYEQYF

abundance: few
v_gene: TRBV15
d_gene: TRBD2
j_gene: TRBJ2-1
CDR3nt: TGTGCCACCAGCAGTGGAAGACTAGCGGTTGGCCATGAGCAGTTCTTC
CDR3aa: CATSSGRLAVGHEQFF

abundance: many
v_gene: TRBV4-3
d_gene: -
j_gene: TRBJ2-7
CDR3nt: TGCGCCAGCAGCCAAGGCAAGACAGGAGCGTACGAGCAGTACTTC
CDR3aa: CASSQGKTGAYEQYF

abundance: many
v_gene: TRBV29-1
d_gene: TRBD2
j_gene: TRBJ2-7
CDR3nt: TGCAGTGTGACTAGCGGGTCCTACGAGCAGTACTTC
CDR3aa: CSVTSGSYEQYF

abundance: -
v_gene: TRBV7-9
d_gene: TRBD2
j_gene: TRBJ2-1
CDR3nt: TGTGCCAGCAGCTTTACTAGCGGGGAATCCAATGAGCAGTTCTTC
CDR3aa: CASSFTSGESNEQFF